This section outlines one T cell receptor beta chain sequence together with its context. Antigen specificity is unknown. Sequencing was performed with immunoSEQ multiplex PCR; in TCRdb, only in-frame clones are kept and a portion is missing. The data hold approximately 66,000 clones, with approximately 84% observed a single time. The data were taken from a study of lymphopenia after photon versus proton radiotherapy. Findings of the study overall: After lymphocyte nadir, photon-treated repertoires showed oligoclonal expansion, especially CD8+ Temra. Relative stability marked proton patients; photon patients lost diversity and naive cells.

The CDR3 sequence is 14 residues long. Between the trimmed V and J ends, which lost 7 bases and 1 base, there was a span of 12 bases. The germline gives CDR1 MNHNY, CDR2 SVGAGI (reference sequence). The receptor comes from a man aged 35 to 55 with gastric cancer. The sequences come from peripheral blood, collected from a patient treated with photon-based radiotherapy. This chain joins TRBV6-6 and TRBJ2-3; TRBD2 is a possible D gene (6 bases). CDR3 sequence reads: CASTDGGGTDTQYF. In DNA form, the CDR3 reads TGTGCCAGCACCGACGGGGGAGGCACAGATACGCAGTATTTT.